This T cell receptor (beta chain) was identified in a study of blood T cell repertoires in COVID-19. The assay was immunoSEQ multiplex PCR, and TCRdb's table has in-frame clones only and misses some. The sample contains 150,000 to 200,000 clones, approximately 79% of which appear only once. The germline CDR1 and CDR2 sequences are SGHAT and FQDESV (reference sequence). There are 15 residues in the CDR3. V lost 6 bases to trimming and J lost 5 bases; unmatched junction nucleotides: 5. This chain links TRBV11-1 with TRBJ2-2; 11 bases map to TRBD2. Source material: peripheral blood. This receptor was identified in a woman in her 40s with COVID-19, enrolled during active disease. The chain's CDR3 is CASRPRTSGTGELFF. In nucleotides, the CDR3 is TGTGCCAGCAGACCACGGACTAGCGGGACCGGGGAGCTGTTTTTT.